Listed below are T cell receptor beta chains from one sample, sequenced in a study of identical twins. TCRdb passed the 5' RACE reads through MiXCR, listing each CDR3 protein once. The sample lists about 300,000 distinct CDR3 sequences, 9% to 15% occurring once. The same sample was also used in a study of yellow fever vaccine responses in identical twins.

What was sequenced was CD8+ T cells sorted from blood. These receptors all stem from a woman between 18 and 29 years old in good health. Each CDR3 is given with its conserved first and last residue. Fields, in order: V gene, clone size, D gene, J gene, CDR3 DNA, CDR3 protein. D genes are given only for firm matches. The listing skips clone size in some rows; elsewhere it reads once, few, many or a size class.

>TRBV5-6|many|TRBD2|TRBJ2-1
TGTGCCAGCAGCTTGGCCGGGACTAGCGTCCCTGAGCAGTTCTTC
CASSLAGTSVPEQFF
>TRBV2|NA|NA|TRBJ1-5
TGTGCCAGCAAGGAGGAGGGTACTAATCAGCCCCAGCATTTT
CASKEEGTNQPQHF
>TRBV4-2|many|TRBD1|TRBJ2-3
TGTGCCAGCAGCCAGAGGACAGGGGAAACAGATACGCAGTATTTT
CASSQRTGETDTQYF
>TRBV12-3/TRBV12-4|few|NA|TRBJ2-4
TGTGCCAGCAGTTTAGTAAACATTCAGTACTTC
CASSLVNIQYF
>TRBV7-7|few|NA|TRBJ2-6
TGTGCCAGCAGCTCGGGGGACTCTGGGGCCAACGTCCTGACTTTC
CASSSGDSGANVLTF
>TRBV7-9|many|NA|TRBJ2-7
TGTGCCAGCAGCTCCGTCGGTAATTACGAGCAGTACTTC
CASSSVGNYEQYF
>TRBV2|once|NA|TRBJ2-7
TGTGCCACCAGTGAAGTTAACAGGTCCTACGAGCAGTACTTC
CATSEVNRSYEQYF
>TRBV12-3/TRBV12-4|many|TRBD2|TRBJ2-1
TGTGCCAGCAGAACGTCCGGGACTAGCTTCTACAATGAGCAGTTCTTC
CASRTSGTSFYNEQFF
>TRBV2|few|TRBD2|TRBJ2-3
TGTGCCAGCGGGACTAGCGGGTCCGAAACTCTGAGCACAGATACGCAGTATTTT
CASGTSGSETLSTDTQYF
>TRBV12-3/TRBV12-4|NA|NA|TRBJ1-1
TGTGCCAGCAGTTTTCTCAGTGAAGCTTTCTTT
CASSFLSEAFF
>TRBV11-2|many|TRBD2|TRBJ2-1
TGTGCCAGCAGCCAAGTCCGGACTAGCGGGAGGGCCCCAGTTAGTAAGCAGTTCTTC
CASSQVRTSGRAPVSKQFF
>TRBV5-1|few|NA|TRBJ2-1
TGCGCCACCAGGACAGTCTACAATGAGCAGTTCTTC
CATRTVYNEQFF
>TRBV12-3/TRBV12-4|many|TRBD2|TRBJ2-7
TGTGCCAGCAGTTTTCCCCACCGGGGGGAGTACGAGCAGTACTTC
CASSFPHRGEYEQYF
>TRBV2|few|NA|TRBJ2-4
TGTGCCAGCAGTGGCCTAGCCAAAAACATTCAGTACTTC
CASSGLAKNIQYF
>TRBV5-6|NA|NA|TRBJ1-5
TGTGCCAGCAGCTCCTTCAATCAGCCCCAGCATTTT
CASSSFNQPQHF
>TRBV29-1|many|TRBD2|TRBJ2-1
TGCAGCGCGCTAGGGGCGGTAGCGGGAGGCCCCAAATACAATGAGCAGTTCTTC
CSALGAVAGGPKYNEQFF
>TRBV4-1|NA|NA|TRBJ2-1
TGCGCCAGCAGCCCCCCCGCAGGGGTCCCCTATCACTTC
CASSPPAGVPYHF
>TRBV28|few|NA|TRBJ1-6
TGTGCCAGCAGTTTAGTGTCTGGATCACCCCTCCACTTT
CASSLVSGSPLHF
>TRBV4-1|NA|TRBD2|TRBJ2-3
TGCGCCAGCAGCCAAGGGGGACTAGCGGGAGAAGATACGCAGTATTTT
CASSQGGLAGEDTQYF
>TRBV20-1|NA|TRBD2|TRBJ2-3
TGCAGTGCTCCATCGATAGCGGGAGAGCTCACAGATACGCAGTATTTT
CSAPSIAGELTDTQYF
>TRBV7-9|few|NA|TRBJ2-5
TGTGCCAGCAGGCTAGCTGAGCAAGAGACCCAGTACTTC
CASRLAEQETQYF
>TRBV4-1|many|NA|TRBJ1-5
TGCGCCAGCAGCCAAGCTACACCTAGCAATCAGCCCCAGCATTTT
CASSQATPSNQPQHF
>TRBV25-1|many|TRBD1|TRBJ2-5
TGTGCCAGCAGTGAAGGACAGGGTCAAGAGACCCAGTACTTC
CASSEGQGQETQYF
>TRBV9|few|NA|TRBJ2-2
TGTGCCAGCGGACGGTCGAACACCGGGGAGCTGTTTTTT
CASGRSNTGELFF
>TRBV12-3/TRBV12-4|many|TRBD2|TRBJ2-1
TGTGCCAGCAGTCCCATGGGGGGGTCGGATGAGCAGTTCTTC
CASSPMGGSDEQFF
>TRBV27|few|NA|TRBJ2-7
TGTGCCAGCAGTTTATTCAGGTCCCAATACGAGCAGTACTTC
CASSLFRSQYEQYF
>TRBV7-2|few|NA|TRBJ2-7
TGTGCCAGCAGCTTAGGAGGTCAGAACTACGAGCAGTACTTC
CASSLGGQNYEQYF
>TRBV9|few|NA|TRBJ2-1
TGTGCCAGCAGCGCCAGGGGTGGGAACCCCTACAATGAGCAGTTCTTC
CASSARGGNPYNEQFF
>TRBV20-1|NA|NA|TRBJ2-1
TGCAGTGCTAGAGCCACCCGGCAGCACAATGAGCAGTTCTTC
CSARATRQHNEQFF
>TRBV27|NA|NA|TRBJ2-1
TGTGCCAGCAGTTTCACTACGCTAGACAATGAGCAGTTCTTC
CASSFTTLDNEQFF
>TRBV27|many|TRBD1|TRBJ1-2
TGTGCCAGCAGTTTAAAGTGGGGGGACAGGACCAACTATGGCTACACCTTC
CASSLKWGDRTNYGYTF
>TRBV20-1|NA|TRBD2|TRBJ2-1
TGCAGTGCTAGGGGGACTAGCGGGACGAGTCTCTATGAGCAGTTCTTC
CSARGTSGTSLYEQFF
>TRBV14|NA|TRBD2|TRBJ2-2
TGTGCCAGCAGCCAAGTAGCGGGAGGGCGAAACACCGGGGAGCTGTTTTTT
CASSQVAGGRNTGELFF
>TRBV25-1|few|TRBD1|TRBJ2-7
TGTGCCAGCAGCTTTGGGGACAGGGAGAGCTACGAGCAGTACTTC
CASSFGDRESYEQYF
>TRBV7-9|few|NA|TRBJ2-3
TGTGCCAGCAGCTATAGGCACAACTCTAGCACAGATACGCAGTATTTT
CASSYRHNSSTDTQYF
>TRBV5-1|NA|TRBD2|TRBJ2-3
TGCGCCAGCAGCCCAGATGGACTAGCGGTGACAGATACGCAGTATTTT
CASSPDGLAVTDTQYF
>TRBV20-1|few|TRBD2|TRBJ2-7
TGCAGTGCTAGAGATCCCCAGACTAGCGGGAGTTACGAGCAGTACTTC
CSARDPQTSGSYEQYF
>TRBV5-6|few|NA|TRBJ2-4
TGTGCCAGCAGCTTCACAGGCCTAGCCAAAAACATTCAGTACTTC
CASSFTGLAKNIQYF
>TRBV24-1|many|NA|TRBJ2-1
TGTGCCACCAGTGATTTCGCCTCGAGGAATGAGCAGTTCTTC
CATSDFASRNEQFF
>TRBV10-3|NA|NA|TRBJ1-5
TGTGCCGCGGGACAGCCCCAGCATTTT
CAAGQPQHF
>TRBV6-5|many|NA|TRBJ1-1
TGTGCCACCCGGGTCGGCAGGTATGAAGCTTTCTTT
CATRVGRYEAFF
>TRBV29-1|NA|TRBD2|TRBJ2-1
TGCAGCGTTGAGCCTAGCGGGAGGGCAGGTGAGCAGTTCTTC
CSVEPSGRAGEQFF
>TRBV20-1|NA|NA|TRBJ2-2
TGCAGTGCTAGGGGGACGGACCCCGACACCGGGGAGCTGTTTTTT
CSARGTDPDTGELFF
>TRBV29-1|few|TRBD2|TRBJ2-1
TGCAGCGTGGCGGGGGGTCACGGACCGGAGTCGGCCAATGAGCAGTTCTTC
CSVAGGHGPESANEQFF
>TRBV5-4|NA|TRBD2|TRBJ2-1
TGTGCCAGCAGCTCGGGGGGGCCCAACAATGAGCAGTTCTTC
CASSSGGPNNEQFF
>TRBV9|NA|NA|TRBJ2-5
TGTGCCAGCAGCGTAGACGGGGTGAGGGAGACCCAGTACTTC
CASSVDGVRETQYF
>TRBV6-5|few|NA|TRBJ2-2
TGTGCCAGCAGTTATTCGACCACCGGGGAGCTGTTTTTT
CASSYSTTGELFF
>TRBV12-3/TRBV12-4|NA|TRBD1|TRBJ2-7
TGTGCCAGCAGTTACGGGACAGGGACCTACGAGCAGTACTTC
CASSYGTGTYEQYF
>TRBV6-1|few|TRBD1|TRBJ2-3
TGTGCCAGCAGTGAGGGGGACAGTAGCACAGATACGCAGTATTTT
CASSEGDSSTDTQYF
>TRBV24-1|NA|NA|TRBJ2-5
TGTGCCACCAGTGAGAGTCGCCAAAGTACAGAGACCCAGTACTTC
CATSESRQSTETQYF
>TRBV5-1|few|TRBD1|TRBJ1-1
TGCGCCAGCAGCTGGGGGACAGGGGACACTGAAGCTTTCTTT
CASSWGTGDTEAFF
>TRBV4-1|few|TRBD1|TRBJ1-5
TGCGCCAGCAGCCGACAGGGGGAGGGTCAGCCCCAGCATTTT
CASSRQGEGQPQHF
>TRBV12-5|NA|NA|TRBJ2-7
TGTGCTAGTGGTTTGCCCTCGACCGGGACCGTCTCCTACGAGCAGTACTTC
CASGLPSTGTVSYEQYF